These T cell receptor beta chains were read from a single sample in a study of T cells after yellow fever vaccination. TCRdb redid the calling of the 5' RACE reads with MiXCR, one entry per CDR3 protein. The sample holds about 630,000 distinct CDR3 sequences, over 9% seen once. Sequencing was performed on PBMCs, taken on the day of the yellow fever booster vaccination. Source of these receptors: a man in his thirties or forties who received the YFV17D yellow fever vaccine. CDR3s include the opening cysteine and the closing phenylalanine or tryptophan. The D gene is left open where the match is weak. Clone size appears in some rows only: once, few, many, or a class for an expanded clone.

abundance: few
v_gene: TRBV5-1
j_gene: TRBJ2-5
d_gene: .
CDR3nt: TGCGCCAGCAGACTTCCTACAGGCGGTGGGGAGACCCAGTACTTC
CDR3aa: CASRLPTGGGETQYF

abundance: few
v_gene: TRBV4-2
j_gene: TRBJ2-1
d_gene: .
CDR3nt: TGTGCCAGCAGCCAAGGGGCGACCTACAATGAGCAGTTCTTC
CDR3aa: CASSQGATYNEQFF

abundance: .
v_gene: TRBV11-2
j_gene: TRBJ2-6
d_gene: TRBD2
CDR3nt: TGTGCCAGCAGCTTGGGGGGGTCTCTTCTTTCTGGGGCCAACGTCCTGACTTTC
CDR3aa: CASSLGGSLLSGANVLTF

abundance: .
v_gene: TRBV20-1
j_gene: TRBJ1-4
d_gene: .
CDR3nt: TGCAGTGGACGGGACGCAAGAAATGAAAAACTGTTTTTT
CDR3aa: CSGRDARNEKLFF

abundance: many
v_gene: TRBV29-1
j_gene: TRBJ2-5
d_gene: .
CDR3nt: TGCAGCGCCCCAGAGGGGGAGACCCAGTACTTC
CDR3aa: CSAPEGETQYF

abundance: .
v_gene: TRBV27
j_gene: TRBJ2-7
d_gene: TRBD1
CDR3nt: TGTGCCAGCACCCGACAGGGGGGATCCTACGAGCAGTACTTC
CDR3aa: CASTRQGGSYEQYF

abundance: .
v_gene: TRBV5-5
j_gene: TRBJ2-5
d_gene: TRBD2
CDR3nt: TGTGCCAGCAGCTCAAGACTAGCGGGGGACCAAGAGACCCAGTACTTC
CDR3aa: CASSSRLAGDQETQYF

abundance: few
v_gene: TRBV7-2
j_gene: TRBJ2-1
d_gene: .
CDR3nt: TGTGCCAGCAGCTCAGGTGCCGGCAATGAGCAGTTCTTC
CDR3aa: CASSSGAGNEQFF

abundance: .
v_gene: TRBV7-9
j_gene: TRBJ2-3
d_gene: .
CDR3nt: TGTGCCAGCAGCTTAGGAGAGATATCGGGAGATACGCAGTATTTT
CDR3aa: CASSLGEISGDTQYF

abundance: .
v_gene: TRBV7-3
j_gene: TRBJ2-2
d_gene: .
CDR3nt: TGTGCCAGCAAGGGATTGAACACCGTGGAGCTGTTTTTT
CDR3aa: CASKGLNTVELFF

abundance: .
v_gene: TRBV19
j_gene: TRBJ1-1
d_gene: .
CDR3nt: TGTGCCAGTAGTATAGCGGGTCCGGGGGGACTGAACACTGAAGCTTTCTTT
CDR3aa: CASSIAGPGGLNTEAFF

abundance: few
v_gene: TRBV21-1
j_gene: TRBJ2-7
d_gene: .
CDR3nt: TGTGCCAGCAGCAACGGTCCCTGGAGGGACGAAGGGGAGCAGTACTTC
CDR3aa: CASSNGPWRDEGEQYF

abundance: few
v_gene: TRBV5-5
j_gene: TRBJ1-5
d_gene: TRBD1
CDR3nt: TGTGCCAGCAGCTCCCAGGGGGGGGCTCACCAGCCCCAGCATTTT
CDR3aa: CASSSQGGAHQPQHF

abundance: .
v_gene: TRBV9
j_gene: TRBJ2-3
d_gene: TRBD2
CDR3nt: TGTGCCAGCAGCGCGGCTAGCGGGGCAGATACGCAGTATTTT
CDR3aa: CASSAASGADTQYF

abundance: few
v_gene: TRBV24-1
j_gene: TRBJ2-7
d_gene: TRBD2
CDR3nt: TGTGCCACCAGTGCGGGACTAGCGGGAGCCTACGAGCAGTACTTC
CDR3aa: CATSAGLAGAYEQYF

abundance: many
v_gene: TRBV20-1
j_gene: TRBJ1-5
d_gene: TRBD1
CDR3nt: TGCAGTGCTAGAGATCCCCAGGGGGGACAGCCCCAGCATTTT
CDR3aa: CSARDPQGGQPQHF

abundance: .
v_gene: TRBV11-2
j_gene: TRBJ2-6
d_gene: .
CDR3nt: TGTGCCAGCCGTTCCCCAGGGGGGGGCACTGGGGCCAACGTCCTGACTTTC
CDR3aa: CASRSPGGGTGANVLTF

abundance: .
v_gene: TRBV9
j_gene: TRBJ2-3
d_gene: TRBD2
CDR3nt: TGTGCCAGCAGCCCCCCCGCGAGGGCGGGAGGGGTGGTCCCAGATACGCAGTATTTT
CDR3aa: CASSPPARAGGVVPDTQYF

abundance: .
v_gene: TRBV24-1
j_gene: TRBJ2-7
d_gene: .
CDR3nt: TGTGCCACCAGACAGAAGAGAACCGCCAACTCCTACGAGCAGTACTTC
CDR3aa: CATRQKRTANSYEQYF

abundance: many
v_gene: TRBV7-9
j_gene: TRBJ2-2
d_gene: .
CDR3nt: TGTGCCAGCAGCTCCCCTCAATCCGGAGCGATCGGGGAGCTGTTTTTT
CDR3aa: CASSSPQSGAIGELFF

abundance: many
v_gene: TRBV7-2
j_gene: TRBJ2-1
d_gene: TRBD2
CDR3nt: TGTGCCAGCCGAATTAGCGGGCGTATAAATGAGCAGTTCTTC
CDR3aa: CASRISGRINEQFF

abundance: few
v_gene: TRBV20-1
j_gene: TRBJ2-7
d_gene: .
CDR3nt: TGCAGTGCTAGGAGGAACTACGAGCAGTACTTC
CDR3aa: CSARRNYEQYF

abundance: many
v_gene: TRBV25-1
j_gene: TRBJ1-6
d_gene: .
CDR3nt: TGTGCCAGCAGTGACTCCGGCAGGGGAACGGATTCACCCCTCCACTTT
CDR3aa: CASSDSGRGTDSPLHF

abundance: .
v_gene: TRBV20-1
j_gene: TRBJ2-5
d_gene: .
CDR3nt: TGCAGTGCATTCCGACCGGGGGTCCAAGAGACCCAGTACTTC
CDR3aa: CSAFRPGVQETQYF

abundance: few
v_gene: TRBV30
j_gene: TRBJ1-6
d_gene: .
CDR3nt: TGTGCCTGGTGTCATTTAGGGAATTCACCCCTCCACTTT
CDR3aa: CAWCHLGNSPLHF

abundance: few
v_gene: TRBV18
j_gene: TRBJ1-2
d_gene: TRBD1
CDR3nt: TGTGCCAGCTCACCCCCCGGGACAGGGCTTTCTCCTAACTATGGCTACACCTTC
CDR3aa: CASSPPGTGLSPNYGYTF

abundance: .
v_gene: TRBV5-1
j_gene: TRBJ1-1
d_gene: .
CDR3nt: TGCGCCAGCAGTTCGGGGAGGATTGCTGAAGCTTTCTTT
CDR3aa: CASSSGRIAEAFF

abundance: many
v_gene: TRBV20-1
j_gene: TRBJ2-1
d_gene: .
CDR3nt: TGCAGTGCTAGAGCCCTAGCTAGCGACAAAACCTCCTACAATGAGCAGTTCTTC
CDR3aa: CSARALASDKTSYNEQFF

abundance: few
v_gene: TRBV28
j_gene: TRBJ2-5
d_gene: .
CDR3nt: TGTGCCAGCAGTTTACCCCTTGGGGCTCAAGAGACCCAGTACTTC
CDR3aa: CASSLPLGAQETQYF

abundance: .
v_gene: TRBV5-5
j_gene: TRBJ1-5
d_gene: .
CDR3nt: TGTGCCAGCAGCTCGGGTCTCATTAGCAATCAGCCCCAGCATTTT
CDR3aa: CASSSGLISNQPQHF

abundance: few
v_gene: TRBV2
j_gene: TRBJ2-3
d_gene: .
CDR3nt: TGTGCCAGCAGTGTGTTAAGAGCTAGCACAGATACGCAGTATTTT
CDR3aa: CASSVLRASTDTQYF

abundance: .
v_gene: TRBV28
j_gene: TRBJ1-4
d_gene: .
CDR3nt: TGTGCCAGCAGTTTATACAGGGAAAAACTGTTTTTT
CDR3aa: CASSLYREKLFF

abundance: .
v_gene: TRBV9
j_gene: TRBJ2-3
d_gene: .
CDR3nt: TGTGCCAGCAGCGCGACTCCGACAGATACGCAGTATTTT
CDR3aa: CASSATPTDTQYF

abundance: .
v_gene: TRBV5-1
j_gene: TRBJ2-7
d_gene: .
CDR3nt: TGCGCCAGCAGCCGGGGGAGTCGGGACACTTCCTACGAGCAGTACTTC
CDR3aa: CASSRGSRDTSYEQYF

abundance: .
v_gene: TRBV6-2/TRBV6-3
j_gene: TRBJ1-5
d_gene: .
CDR3nt: TGTGCCAGCGCCGGGTATAGCAATCAGCCCCAGCATTTT
CDR3aa: CASAGYSNQPQHF

abundance: .
v_gene: TRBV10-3
j_gene: TRBJ2-5
d_gene: .
CDR3nt: TGTGCCATCAGTGAGTCGGAGATCTCGGAGACCCAGTACTTC
CDR3aa: CAISESEISETQYF

abundance: .
v_gene: TRBV28
j_gene: TRBJ2-7
d_gene: .
CDR3nt: TGTGCCAGCAGTCCTTCCCAGGGGCAGAACTACGAGCAGTACTTC
CDR3aa: CASSPSQGQNYEQYF

abundance: .
v_gene: TRBV10-1
j_gene: TRBJ2-1
d_gene: .
CDR3nt: TGCGCCAGCAGTGAGCTAGGGGGAAATGAGCAGTTCTTC
CDR3aa: CASSELGGNEQFF

abundance: many
v_gene: TRBV7-9
j_gene: TRBJ2-2
d_gene: TRBD1
CDR3nt: TGTGCCAGCAGTCCGGGACAGCGATCGTGGGAGCTGTTTTTT
CDR3aa: CASSPGQRSWELFF

abundance: .
v_gene: TRBV29-1
j_gene: TRBJ1-4
d_gene: .
CDR3nt: TGCAGCGTTGATTTAGGGTTTGGTGAAAAACTGTTTTTT
CDR3aa: CSVDLGFGEKLFF

abundance: few
v_gene: TRBV5-6
j_gene: TRBJ2-1
d_gene: TRBD1
CDR3nt: TGTGCCAGCAGCTCCGGGACAGGGGCCAATGAGCAGTTCTTC
CDR3aa: CASSSGTGANEQFF

abundance: few
v_gene: TRBV12-3/TRBV12-4
j_gene: TRBJ2-2
d_gene: TRBD1
CDR3nt: TGTGCCAGCAGTTTCGCGGCAGGGGGCGAGACCGGGGAGCTGTTTTTT
CDR3aa: CASSFAAGGETGELFF

abundance: few
v_gene: TRBV18
j_gene: TRBJ2-7
d_gene: TRBD2
CDR3nt: TGTGCCAGCTCACCAGGTAGCGGGAGGGCTGGCGAGCAGTACTTC
CDR3aa: CASSPGSGRAGEQYF